This T cell receptor (beta chain) was sequenced in a study of cytotoxic CD8 clonotypes in ibrutinib-treated CLL. The germline gives CDR1 SGHAT, CDR2 FQDESV (reference sequence). The CDR3 sequence is 13 residues long. The V end was cut by 3 bases, the J end by 6 bases, with 10 bases between. Sequencing was performed with immunoSEQ multiplex PCR; in TCRdb, only in-frame clones are kept and a portion is missing. Altogether over 250,000 clones are present, around 76% being singletons, with the ten largest covering around 5.3%. The receptor was derived from a human donor with chronic lymphocytic leukemia. J is TRBJ2-3 and V is TRBV11-1; D unresolved. The sample was PBMCs, taken at disease progression, from a patient treated with ibrutinib. CDR3: CASSFHQLDTQYF. The CDR3 nucleotides are TGTGCCAGCAGCTTTCACCAGCTGGATACGCAGTATTTT.